These T cell receptor beta chains were read from a single sample in a study of blood T cells in healthy people across ages. TCRdb reanalysed the 5' RACE reads using MiXCR and keeps one entry per CDR3 protein. The table shows 1,800,000 or so distinct CDR3 sequences, with 39% occurring only once. Sequencing was carried out using blood. These receptors originate from a human donor in good health. CDR3s leave out the opening cysteine and the closing phenylalanine or tryptophan.

V gene: TRBV7-9; J gene: TRBJ2-7; CDR3 protein: ASSFGGGTVFSYEQY
V gene: TRBV5-6; J gene: TRBJ2-7; CDR3 protein: ASSSGDRDEQY
V gene: TRBV7-2; J gene: -; CDR3 protein: ASRYSGTPRDEQY
V gene: TRBV7-2; J gene: TRBJ1-2; CDR3 protein: ASSSQTGGGYT
V gene: TRBV6-2/TRBV6-3; J gene: TRBJ2-2; CDR3 protein: ASSAARGTNTGELF
V gene: TRBV7-9; J gene: TRBJ1-2; CDR3 protein: ASSSPSTGKYGYT
V gene: TRBV20-1; J gene: TRBJ2-5; CDR3 protein: SARDPSGTHPGEQY
V gene: TRBV5-5; J gene: TRBJ1-2; CDR3 protein: ASSLAGAAPYGYT
V gene: TRBV29-1; J gene: TRBJ1-2; CDR3 protein: SVEGTVVSGYT
V gene: TRBV12-3/TRBV12-4; J gene: TRBJ1-1; CDR3 protein: ASSPKGTLFGAF
V gene: TRBV9; J gene: TRBJ1-2; CDR3 protein: ASSSNPTGNYGYT
V gene: TRBV7-6; J gene: TRBJ2-7; CDR3 protein: ASSSLTGSSSYEQY
V gene: TRBV7-9; J gene: TRBJ2-3; CDR3 protein: ASGLLSTDTQY
V gene: TRBV7-2; J gene: TRBJ2-3; CDR3 protein: ASSLHSGVVDTQY
V gene: TRBV7-2; J gene: TRBJ2-7; CDR3 protein: ASSLDQGPYEQY
V gene: TRBV29-1; J gene: TRBJ2-1; CDR3 protein: SVGQEEEQF
V gene: TRBV3-1; J gene: TRBJ1-5; CDR3 protein: ASSQAEGGGQH
V gene: TRBV6-2/TRBV6-3; J gene: TRBJ2-3; CDR3 protein: ASSRRQITDTQY
V gene: TRBV6-5; J gene: TRBJ2-7; CDR3 protein: ASSIGGTLLPYEQY
V gene: TRBV30; J gene: TRBJ1-1; CDR3 protein: AWSHGQVPQSMNTEAF
V gene: TRBV27; J gene: TRBJ2-1; CDR3 protein: ASSPPRGYNEQF
V gene: TRBV4-1; J gene: TRBJ1-5; CDR3 protein: ASSQVLATQYSNQPQH
V gene: TRBV7-8; J gene: TRBJ1-3; CDR3 protein: ASSPDRVGNTIY
V gene: TRBV29-1; J gene: TRBJ2-5; CDR3 protein: SVEPSRETQY